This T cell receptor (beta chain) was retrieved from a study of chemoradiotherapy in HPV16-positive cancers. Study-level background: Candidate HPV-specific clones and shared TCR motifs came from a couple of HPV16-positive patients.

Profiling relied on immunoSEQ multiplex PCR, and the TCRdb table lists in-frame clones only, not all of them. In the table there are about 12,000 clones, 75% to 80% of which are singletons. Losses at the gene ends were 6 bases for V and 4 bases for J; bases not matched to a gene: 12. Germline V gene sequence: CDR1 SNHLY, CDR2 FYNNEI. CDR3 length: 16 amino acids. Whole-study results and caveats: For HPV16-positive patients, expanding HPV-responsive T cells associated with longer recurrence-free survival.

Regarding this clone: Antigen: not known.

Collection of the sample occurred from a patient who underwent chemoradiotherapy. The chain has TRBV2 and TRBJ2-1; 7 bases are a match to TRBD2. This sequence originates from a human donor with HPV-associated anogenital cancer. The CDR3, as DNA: TGTGCCAGCAGGGTCTTTGGGAGCGGGGATTACAATGAGCAGTTCTTC. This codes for CASRVFGSGDYNEQFF.